These 20 T cell receptor beta chains share one sample of origin, sequenced in a study of blood T cells in healthy people across ages. A second PCR, run for about 7 to 11 cycles, used a sample-barcoded 5' primer plus a J-beta primer mix. TCRdb ran MiXCR on the 5' RACE reads and lists one entry per CDR3 protein. The sample shows more than 800,000 distinct CDR3 sequences, 45% of them seen only once. Sequencing used blood. The origin of the receptors is a woman aged 55-70 years in good health.

The rearrangement uses TRBV24-1 and TRBJ2-5; D gene uncertain. The germline V and J ends were trimmed by 6 bases and 4 bases, with 14 bases remaining between them. The CDR3 has 14 amino acids. Germline V gene sequence: CDR1 KGHDR, CDR2 SFDVKD. The CDR3 sequence: CATSWVGDGETQYF. The CDR3, as DNA: TGTGCCACCAGTTGGGTTGGAGACGGAGAGACCCAGTACTTC.

This chain connects TRBV10-3 to TRBJ2-3, with TRBD1 matching 9 bases. The junction had 2 bases not matched to a gene; V was cut back by 7 bases and J by 0 bases. Germline loops: CDR1 ENHRY, CDR2 SYGVKD. The CDR3 extends over 14 amino acids. DNA of the CDR3: TGTGCCATCAAGGGACAGGGAAGCACAGATACGCAGTATTTT. The encoded protein is CAIKGQGSTDTQYF.

The sample holds a few counts of this clonotype. The chain is built from TRBV29-1 and TRBJ2-1; 7 bases agree with TRBD2. CDR3 size: 16 residues. The germline V gene encodes CDR1 SQVTM and CDR2 ANQGSEA. With V trimmed by 6 bases and J by 5 bases, 16 bases remained unmatched. CDR3: CSVLNRLADSDNEQFF. The CDR3 DNA is TGCAGCGTACTTAATCGACTAGCAGACAGCGACAATGAGCAGTTCTTC.

In its sample, this clonotype was seen a few times. The chain employs TRBV20-1 and TRBJ1-5, with D unresolved. The CDR3 runs to 18 residues. Germline V gene sequence: CDR1 DFQATT, CDR2 SNEGSKA (reference sequence). Trimming took 3 bases from V and 7 from J, leaving 28 bases between them. CDR3 sequence reads: CSASYDTFLGPAIQPQHF. DNA for the CDR3: TGCAGTGCTAGTTATGACACGTTTTTAGGACCAGCAATACAGCCCCAGCATTTT.

This chain uses TRBV5-1 with TRBJ1-5; TRBD1 might be the D (5 bases). The CDR3 totals 14 residues. V was clipped by 4 bases and J by 7 bases, with 15 bases between them. CDR1 and CDR2 from the germline V gene are SGHRS and YFSETQ. The CDR3 DNA follows: TGCGCCAGCAGCCCGGGGGGGAATCGGCAGCCCCAGCATTTT. Translated, it gives CASSPGGNRQPQHF.

This sequence joins TRBV3-1 and TRBJ2-7; D unresolved. The length of the CDR3 is 14 residues. Between the trimmed V and J ends, which lost 4 bases and 1 base, there was a span of 11 bases. Germline CDR1 and CDR2: LGHDT and YNNKEL (reference sequence). The CDR3 spells CASSPRLVSYEQYF. As DNA, the CDR3 is TGTGCCAGCAGCCCCCGGCTCGTATCCTACGAGCAGTACTTC.

The V and J genes are TRBV4-1 and TRBJ2-7; D might be TRBD2 (6 bases). The CDR3 length is 13 residues. V was clipped by 3 bases and J by 5 bases, with 11 bases between them. Germline V lookup: CDR1 MGHRA, CDR2 YSYEKL. This CDR3 reads CASSHPRGDEQYF. CDR3 coding DNA: TGCGCCAGCAGCCACCCTCGCGGGGACGAGCAGTACTTC.

The chain is built from TRBV5-1 and TRBJ1-6; no clear D. Trimming removed 4 bases at V and 0 bases at J, with 14 bases between. Looked up from germline, CDR1 is SGHRS and CDR2 is YFSETQ. The CDR3 consists of 17 residues. The CDR3 here is CASSTGLLSSYNSPLHF. As DNA, the CDR3 is TGCGCCAGCAGCACCGGACTCCTGAGCTCCTATAATTCACCCCTCCACTTT.

Points on this clonotype: A single base separates this from a much larger clone, so it may be a read error. The chain joins TRBV9 to TRBJ2-5, with 11 bases lining up with TRBD1. The J call may be wrong; the DNA end is better matched by TRBJ2-7. Germline CDR1 SGDLS, CDR2 YYNGEE. This CDR3 comprises 15 residues. CDR3 coding DNA: TGTGCCGGCAGCAGGCACGGGACAGGGGGGGACGAGCAGTACTTC. Translation gives CAGSRHGTGGDEQYF.

The V and J genes are TRBV28 and TRBJ2-7; 11 bases are a match to TRBD2. CDR3 length equals 15 residues. The trim removed 7 bases at V and 4 bases at J, leaving 9 bases unmatched. From germline, CDR1 is MDHEN and CDR2 SYDVKM. CDR3 amino acids: CASTPLASGGYEQYF. The CDR3, as DNA: TGTGCCAGCACTCCCCTGGCTAGCGGGGGGTACGAGCAGTACTTC.

The chain carries TRBV19 and TRBJ2-5; the D is unclear. Judging by the DNA end, TRBJ2-7 fits better; the J call may be wrong. Germline V CDR1 and CDR2: LNHDA, SQIVND (reference sequence). CDR3 length equals 13 residues. The CDR3 DNA reads as TGTGCCAGTAAAGGCTCCATGGAGTACGAGCAGTACTTC. Translating gives CASKGSMEYEQYF.

The DNA for the CDR3 is TGTGCCAGCAGTTTCCAGCGGCACAATGAGCAGTTCTTC. Encoded protein: CASSFQRHNEQFF. The rearrangement uses TRBV12-3 or TRBV12-4 and TRBJ2-1; possibly TRBD2 for D (5 bases). Trimming pared 3 bases from V and 5 bases from J, leaving 8 bases between. The CDR3 is made up of 13 amino acids.

The V and J genes are TRBV14 and TRBJ2-3, with no clear D. Germline V gene lookup returns CDR1 SGHDN and CDR2 FVKESK. The CDR3 is 14 residues long. V was pared by 0 bases and J by 4 bases, with 8 bases between. The CDR3 region has the DNA TGTGCCAGCAGCCAAGATCGGTGGTCAGATACGCAGTATTTT. It specifies CASSQDRWSDTQYF.

The chain couples TRBV28 to TRBJ2-7; D is perhaps TRBD1 (5 bases). V gave up 10 bases and J gave up 2 bases, with 12 bases separating them. CDR1 is MDHEN and CDR2 is SYDVKM in the germline V gene. CDR3 length equals 12 residues. The CDR3 reads CATVQGPYEQYF. The CDR3 DNA reads as TGTGCCACGGTTCAGGGTCCCTACGAGCAGTACTTC.

This chain connects TRBV5-6 to TRBJ2-1; TRBD1 or TRBD2 may be the D gene (5 bases each). This CDR3 region has 12 residues. CDR1 and CDR2 (germline): SGHDT, YYEEEE. The V gene lost 4 bases and the J gene lost 10 bases, with 12 bases spanning the gap. CDR3 protein: CASSPTGREQFF. CDR3 nucleotide sequence: TGTGCCAGCAGCCCGACGGGGCGGGAGCAGTTCTTC.

The rearrangement uses TRBV11-2 and TRBJ1-3; the D gene is possibly TRBD1 (5 bases). Germline values: CDR1 SGHAT, CDR2 FQNNGV. Trimming cost V 4 bases and J 1 base, with 8 bases left between them. This CDR3 is built from 14 residues. DNA for the CDR3: TGTGCCAGCAGCTCGACAGTTTCTGGAAACACCATATATTTT. Amino acid sequence: CASSSTVSGNTIYF.

This rearrangement joins TRBV20-1 to TRBJ1-1, with 8 bases fitting TRBD1. Germline CDR1 and CDR2: DFQATT and SNEGSKA (reference sequence). Unmatched junction bases numbered 5, after V lost 0 bases and J lost 2 bases. This CDR3 contains 15 residues. The CDR3 reads CSARDRGPSNTEAFF. The DNA for the CDR3 is TGCAGTGCTAGAGACAGGGGGCCAAGTAACACTGAAGCTTTCTTT.

The chain is built from TRBV20-1 and TRBJ2-1; a weak D match, TRBD2 (5 bases). From germline, CDR1 is DFQATT and CDR2 SNEGSKA (reference sequence). The CDR3 sequence is 14 residues long. V lost 3 bases, J lost 0 bases, and 9 bases lay in between. Written as DNA, the CDR3 is TGCAGTGCTAGCGGGGAGAGCTCCTACAATGAGCAGTTCTTC. It encodes CSASGESSYNEQFF.

This clonotype has more than one count but fewer than ten. The chain links TRBV29-1 to TRBJ2-2; tentatively, D is TRBD2 (5 bases). The germline CDR1 and CDR2 sequences are SQVTM and ANQGSEA. The CDR3 is made up of 14 amino acids. V dropped 3 bases and J dropped 4 bases, with 12 bases sitting between them. CDR3 sequence reads: CSVDKRPGTGELFF. As DNA, the CDR3 is TGCAGCGTTGATAAGCGGCCTGGCACCGGGGAGCTGTTTTTT.

There are a few counts of this clonotype. V gene TRBV13 combines with J gene TRBJ2-7, with a tentative D call TRBD2 (7 bases). Germline lookup yields CDR1 PRHDT and CDR2 FYEKMQ (reference sequence). Trimming left V 5 bases short and J 0 bases short, with 11 bases between. The CDR3 runs 14 residues. The CDR3 protein is CASSKGGGSYEQYF. The CDR3 DNA reads as TGTGCCAGCAGCAAGGGGGGGGGCTCCTACGAGCAGTACTTC.